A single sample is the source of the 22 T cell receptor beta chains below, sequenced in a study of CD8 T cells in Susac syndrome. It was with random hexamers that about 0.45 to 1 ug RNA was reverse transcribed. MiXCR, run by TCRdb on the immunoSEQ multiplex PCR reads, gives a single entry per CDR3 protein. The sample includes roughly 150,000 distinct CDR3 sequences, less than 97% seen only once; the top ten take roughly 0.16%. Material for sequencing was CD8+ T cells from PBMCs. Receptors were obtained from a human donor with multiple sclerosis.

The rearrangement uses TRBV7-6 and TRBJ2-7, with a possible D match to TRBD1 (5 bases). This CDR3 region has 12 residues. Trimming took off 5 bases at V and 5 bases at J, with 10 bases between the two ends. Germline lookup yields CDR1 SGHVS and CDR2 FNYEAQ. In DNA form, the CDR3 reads TGTGCCAGCAGCCAAGACAGCCACGAGCAGTACTTC. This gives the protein CASSQDSHEQYF.

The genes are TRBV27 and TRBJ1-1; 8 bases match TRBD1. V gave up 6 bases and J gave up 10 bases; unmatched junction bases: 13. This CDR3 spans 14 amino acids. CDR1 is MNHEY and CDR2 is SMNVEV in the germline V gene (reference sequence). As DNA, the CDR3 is TGTGCCAGCAGACCGTTACTGACAGGGGAGGGAGCTTTCTTT. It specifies CASRPLLTGEGAFF.

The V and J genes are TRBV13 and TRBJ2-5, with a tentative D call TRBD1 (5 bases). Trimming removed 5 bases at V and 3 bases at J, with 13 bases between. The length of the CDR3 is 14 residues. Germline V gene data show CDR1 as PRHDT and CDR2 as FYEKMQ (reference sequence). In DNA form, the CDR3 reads TGTGCCAGCAGCCTACAGGATACCGAAGAGACCCAGTACTTC. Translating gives CASSLQDTEETQYF.

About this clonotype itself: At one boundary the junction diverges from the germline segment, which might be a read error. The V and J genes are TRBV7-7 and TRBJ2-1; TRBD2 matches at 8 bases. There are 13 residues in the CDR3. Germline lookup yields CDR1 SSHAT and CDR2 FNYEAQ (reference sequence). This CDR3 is CASSQRGNNEQFF. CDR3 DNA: TGTGCTAGCAGCCAGCGGGGGAACAATGAGCAGTTCTTC.

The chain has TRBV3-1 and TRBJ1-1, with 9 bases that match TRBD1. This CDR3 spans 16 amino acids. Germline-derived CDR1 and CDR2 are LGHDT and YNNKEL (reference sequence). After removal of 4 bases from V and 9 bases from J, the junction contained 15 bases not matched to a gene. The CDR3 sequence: CASSPDGGQGQSKAFF. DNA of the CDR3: TGTGCCAGCAGCCCAGACGGGGGACAGGGACAGTCGAAAGCTTTCTTT. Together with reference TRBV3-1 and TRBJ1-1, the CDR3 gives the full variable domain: DTAVSQTPKYLVTQMGNDKSIKCEQNLGHDTMYWYKQDSKKFLKIMFSYNNKELIINETVPNRFSPKSPDKAHLNLHINSLELGDSAVYFCASSPDGGQGQSKAFFGQGTRLTVV.

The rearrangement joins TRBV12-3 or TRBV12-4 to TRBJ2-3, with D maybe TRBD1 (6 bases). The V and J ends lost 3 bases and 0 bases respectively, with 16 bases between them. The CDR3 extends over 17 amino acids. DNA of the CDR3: TGTGCCAGCAGTTTTCGACAGGTCTTAACTAGCACAGATACGCAGTATTTT. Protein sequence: CASSFRQVLTSTDTQYF.

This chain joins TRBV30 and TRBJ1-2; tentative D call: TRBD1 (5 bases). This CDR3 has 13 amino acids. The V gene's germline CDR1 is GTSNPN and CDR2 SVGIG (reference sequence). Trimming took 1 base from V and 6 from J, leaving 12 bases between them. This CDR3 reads CAWSEGRGDGYTF. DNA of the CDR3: TGTGCCTGGAGTGAGGGGAGAGGGGATGGCTACACCTTC.

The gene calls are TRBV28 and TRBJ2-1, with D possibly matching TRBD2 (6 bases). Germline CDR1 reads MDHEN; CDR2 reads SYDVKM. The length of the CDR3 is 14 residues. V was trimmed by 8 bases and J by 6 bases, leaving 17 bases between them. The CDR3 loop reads CASSAGPGPNEQFF. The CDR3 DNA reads TGTGCCAGCTCGGCGGGACCTGGACCCAATGAGCAGTTCTTC.

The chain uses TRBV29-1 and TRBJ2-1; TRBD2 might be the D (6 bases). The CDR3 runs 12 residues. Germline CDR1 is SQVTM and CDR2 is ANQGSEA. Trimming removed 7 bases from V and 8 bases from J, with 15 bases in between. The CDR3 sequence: CSAETRDYEQFF. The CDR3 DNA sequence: TGCAGCGCAGAAACCAGGGACTATGAGCAGTTCTTC.

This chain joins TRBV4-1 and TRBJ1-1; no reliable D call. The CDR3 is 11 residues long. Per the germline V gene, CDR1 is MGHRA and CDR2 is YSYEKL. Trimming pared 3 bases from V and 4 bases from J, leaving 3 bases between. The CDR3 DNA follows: TGCGCCAGCAGCCACCTCACTGAAGCTTTCTTT. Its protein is CASSHLTEAFF.

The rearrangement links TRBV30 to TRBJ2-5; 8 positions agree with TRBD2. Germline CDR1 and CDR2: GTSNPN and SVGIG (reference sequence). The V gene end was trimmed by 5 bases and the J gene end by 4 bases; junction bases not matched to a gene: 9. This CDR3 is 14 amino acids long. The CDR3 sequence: CAWAGGAGVETQYF. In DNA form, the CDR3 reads TGTGCCTGGGCGGGAGGAGCGGGGGTAGAGACCCAGTACTTC.

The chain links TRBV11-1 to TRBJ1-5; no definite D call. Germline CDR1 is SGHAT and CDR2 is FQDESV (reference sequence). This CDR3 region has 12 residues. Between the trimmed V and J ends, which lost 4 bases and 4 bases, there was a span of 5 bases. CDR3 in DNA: TGTGCCAGCAGCTCAGCTAATCAGCCCCAGCATTTT. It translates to CASSSANQPQHF.

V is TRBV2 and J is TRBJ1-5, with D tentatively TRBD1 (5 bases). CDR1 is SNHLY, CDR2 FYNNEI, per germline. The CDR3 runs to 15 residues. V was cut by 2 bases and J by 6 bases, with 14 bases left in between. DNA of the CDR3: TGTGCCAGCAGTGAAACAGGACCGGTCGGTCAGCCCCAGCATTTT. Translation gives CASSETGPVGQPQHF. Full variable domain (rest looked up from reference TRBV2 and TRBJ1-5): EPEVTQTPSHQVTQMGQEVILRCVPISNHLYFYWYRQILGQKVEFLVSFYNNEISEKSEIFDDQFSVERPDGSNFTLKIRSTKLEDSAMYFCASSETGPVGQPQHFGDGTRLSIL.

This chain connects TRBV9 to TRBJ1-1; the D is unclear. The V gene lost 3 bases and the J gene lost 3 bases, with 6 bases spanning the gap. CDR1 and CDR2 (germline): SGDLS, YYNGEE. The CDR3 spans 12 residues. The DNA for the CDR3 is TGTGCCAGCAGCGACCGACACACTGAAGCTTTCTTT. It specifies CASSDRHTEAFF.

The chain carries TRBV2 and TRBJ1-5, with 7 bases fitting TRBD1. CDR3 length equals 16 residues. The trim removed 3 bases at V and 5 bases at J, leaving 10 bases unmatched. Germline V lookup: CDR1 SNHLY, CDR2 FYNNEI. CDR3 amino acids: CASSDPPGQNHQPQHF. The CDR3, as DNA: TGTGCCAGCAGTGATCCTCCGGGACAGAACCATCAGCCCCAGCATTTT.

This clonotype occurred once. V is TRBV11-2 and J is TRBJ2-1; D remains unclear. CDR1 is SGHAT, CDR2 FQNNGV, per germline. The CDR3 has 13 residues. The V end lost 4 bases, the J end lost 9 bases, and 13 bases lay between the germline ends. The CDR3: CASSSASVGEQFF. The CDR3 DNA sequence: TGTGCCAGCAGCTCAGCATCAGTCGGTGAGCAGTTCTTC.

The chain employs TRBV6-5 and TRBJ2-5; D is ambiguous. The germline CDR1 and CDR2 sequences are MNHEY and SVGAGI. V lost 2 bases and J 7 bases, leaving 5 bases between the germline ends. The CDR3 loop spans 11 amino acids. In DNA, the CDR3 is TGTGCCAGCAGTTACGGGTTGACCCAGTACTTC. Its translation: CASSYGLTQYF.

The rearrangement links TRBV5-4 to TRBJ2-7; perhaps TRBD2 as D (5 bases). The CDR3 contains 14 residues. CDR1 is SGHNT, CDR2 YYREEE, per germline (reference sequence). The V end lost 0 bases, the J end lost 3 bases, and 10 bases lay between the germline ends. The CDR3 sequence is CASSLAGIYYEQYF. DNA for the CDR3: TGTGCCAGCAGCTTGGCCGGGATCTACTACGAGCAGTACTTC.

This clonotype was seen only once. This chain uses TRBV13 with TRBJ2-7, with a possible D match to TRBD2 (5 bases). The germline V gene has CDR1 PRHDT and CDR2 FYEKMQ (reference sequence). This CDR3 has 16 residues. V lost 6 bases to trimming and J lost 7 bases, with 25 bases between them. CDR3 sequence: CASRVRGAADQREQYF. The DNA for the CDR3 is TGTGCCAGCAGAGTAAGAGGCGCAGCGGATCAGCGAGAGCAGTACTTC.

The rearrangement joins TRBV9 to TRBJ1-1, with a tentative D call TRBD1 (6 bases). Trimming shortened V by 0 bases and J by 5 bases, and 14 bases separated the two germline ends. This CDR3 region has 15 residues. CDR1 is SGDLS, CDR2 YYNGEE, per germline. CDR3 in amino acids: CASSVARGTGTEAFF. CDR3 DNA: TGTGCCAGCAGCGTAGCTAGGGGGACGGGAACTGAAGCTTTCTTT.

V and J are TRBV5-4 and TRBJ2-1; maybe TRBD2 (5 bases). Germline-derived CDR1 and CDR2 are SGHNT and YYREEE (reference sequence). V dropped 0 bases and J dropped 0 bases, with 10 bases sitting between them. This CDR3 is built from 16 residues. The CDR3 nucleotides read TGTGCCAGCAGCTTGGGACGGAGGAGCTCCTACAATGAGCAGTTCTTC. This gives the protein CASSLGRRSSYNEQFF.

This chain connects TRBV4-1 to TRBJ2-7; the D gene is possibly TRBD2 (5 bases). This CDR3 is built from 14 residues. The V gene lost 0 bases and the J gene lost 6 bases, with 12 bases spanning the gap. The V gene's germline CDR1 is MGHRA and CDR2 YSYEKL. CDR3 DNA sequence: TGCGCCAGCAGCCAAGAAGTGAGAGGAGGCGAGCAGTACTTC. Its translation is CASSQEVRGGEQYF.